The sequence of this T cell receptor beta chain was determined in a study of shared clonotypes between healthy human individuals. On ten immunoSEQ deep assay plates, unsorted PBMC DNA was sequenced. TCRdb keeps only in-frame clones here, not all; method: immunoSEQ multiplex PCR. The profile shows some 500,000 clones, 70% to 80% of them singletons. Germline CDR1 and CDR2: SGHTA and FQGTGA. The CDR3 runs 14 residues. Worth noting for this clone: Its antigen is unknown. This clone may be a read error of a much larger clone one base away. Other DNA sequences in this sample translate to the same CDR3.

Those who donated, Caucasian adults without exception, all lived in Nashville, Tennessee. Regarding the study as a whole: Sampling included only blood; tissue repertoires likely differ.

Sequenced input: PBMCs. The TCR comes from a woman aged 40 to 50 in good health. Some clones in this sample may be carry-over from other donors' samples. This rearrangement joins TRBV7-3 to TRBJ2-2; 11 bases map to TRBD2. The CDR3, as DNA: TGTGCCAGCAGCCGACTAGCGGGGCCCGGGGAGTTGTTTTTT. Residues: CASSRLAGPGELFF.